Shown below are 9 T cell receptor beta chains from a single sample sequenced in a study of cytomegalovirus exposure and HLA in healthy donors. Assay: immunoSEQ multiplex PCR; the TCRdb copy retains only in-frame clones and omits some. The data contain 110,000 or so clones, 75% to 90% of them singletons. Material for sequencing was PBMCs. Every receptor here comes from a man aged 18 to 29 in good health and CMV-seropositive.

This clone has only one observation. The chain has TRBV18 and TRBJ1-1, with 7 nucleotides matching TRBD1. Germline CDR1 KGHSH, CDR2 LQKENI. This CDR3 is built from 14 residues. Unmatched junction bases numbered 6, after V lost 4 bases and J lost 4 bases. The CDR3 loop reads CASSHRGYGTEAFF. In DNA form, the CDR3 reads TGTGCCAGCTCACACAGGGGATACGGCACTGAAGCTTTCTTT.

The chain uses TRBV5-1 and TRBJ1-2; 8 nucleotides align to TRBD1. Per the germline V gene, CDR1 is SGHRS and CDR2 is YFSETQ. V shed 3 bases and J 7 bases; nucleotides not matched to a gene: 8. CDR3 length: 14 amino acids. The CDR3: CASSSPGQAGGYTF. CDR3 bases: TGCGCCAGCAGCTCCCCGGGACAGGCGGGTGGCTACACCTTC.

V is TRBV7-6 and J is TRBJ2-7, with TRBD1 identical over 7 bases. This CDR3 is built from 15 residues. The trim removed 1 base at V and 2 bases at J, leaving 5 bases unmatched. Germline V lookup: CDR1 SGHVS, CDR2 FNYEAQ. CDR3 amino acids: CASSLGTGLAYEQYF. Written as DNA, the CDR3 is TGTGCCAGCAGCTTAGGGACAGGTCTTGCCTACGAGCAGTACTTC.

The chain joins TRBV27 to TRBJ1-1; D is unresolved. Deletions cut 2 bases from V and 4 bases from J, with 11 bases between. Germline CDR1 MNHEY, CDR2 SMNVEV (reference sequence). The CDR3 contains 14 residues. The CDR3 reads CASSLSGTGTEAFF. CDR3 DNA: TGTGCCAGCAGTTTAAGCGGTACTGGCACTGAAGCTTTCTTT.

The chain has TRBV6-5 and TRBJ1-6; 8 bases line up with TRBD1. The CDR3 extends over 14 amino acids. CDR1 is MNHEY and CDR2 is SVGAGI in the germline V gene. V shed 7 bases, J shed 7 bases, and the junction held 6 bases outside the gene matches. This CDR3 is CASTSTGENSPLHF. Written as DNA, the CDR3 is TGTGCCAGCACTTCGACAGGGGAGAATTCACCCCTCCACTTT.

V is TRBV28 and J is TRBJ2-2, with a possible D match to TRBD1 (6 bases). Germline lookup yields CDR1 MDHEN and CDR2 SYDVKM. CDR3 length: 15 residues. The V end was cut by 7 bases, the J end by 6 bases, with 18 bases between. Here the CDR3 reads CASKSSGARAGELFF. In DNA form, the CDR3 reads TGTGCCAGCAAATCATCAGGGGCTCGGGCCGGGGAGCTGTTTTTT. Full variable domain (outside the CDR3, taken from reference TRBV28 and TRBJ2-2): DVKVTQSSRYLVKRTGEKVFLECVQDMDHENMFWYRQDPGLGLRLIYFSYDVKMKEKGDIPEGYSVSREKKERFSLILESASTNQTSMYLCASKSSGARAGELFFGEGSRLTVL.

This clone was seen a single time. The rearrangement joins TRBV14 to TRBJ1-1; D call uncertain. CDR3 length equals 16 residues. Trimming pared 4 bases from V and 0 bases from J, leaving 15 bases between. The germline V gene encodes CDR1 SGHDN and CDR2 FVKESK. Here the CDR3 reads CASSPPAAAMNTEAFF. The CDR3 DNA sequence: TGTGCCAGCAGCCCCCCGGCGGCAGCCATGAACACTGAAGCTTTCTTT.

The chain recombines TRBV19 with TRBJ2-1, with 9 bases identical to TRBD1. Germline lookup yields CDR1 LNHDA and CDR2 SQIVND (reference sequence). The CDR3 is 14 amino acids. The V gene end was trimmed by 6 bases and the J gene end by 6 bases; junction bases not matched to a gene: 6. CDR3 loop: CASSRDRVVNEQFF. The CDR3 DNA reads as TGTGCCAGTAGCAGGGACAGGGTCGTCAATGAGCAGTTCTTC.

The chain couples TRBV11-1 to TRBJ2-1, with 7 bases matching TRBD1. The CDR3 covers 14 residues. Germline loops: CDR1 SGHAT, CDR2 FQDESV (reference sequence). V lost 5 bases to trimming and J lost 9 bases; unmatched junction nucleotides: 10. CDR3 amino acids: CASSHGTDSGEQFF. The CDR3 nucleotides read TGTGCCAGCAGCCACGGGACAGACTCCGGTGAGCAGTTCTTC.